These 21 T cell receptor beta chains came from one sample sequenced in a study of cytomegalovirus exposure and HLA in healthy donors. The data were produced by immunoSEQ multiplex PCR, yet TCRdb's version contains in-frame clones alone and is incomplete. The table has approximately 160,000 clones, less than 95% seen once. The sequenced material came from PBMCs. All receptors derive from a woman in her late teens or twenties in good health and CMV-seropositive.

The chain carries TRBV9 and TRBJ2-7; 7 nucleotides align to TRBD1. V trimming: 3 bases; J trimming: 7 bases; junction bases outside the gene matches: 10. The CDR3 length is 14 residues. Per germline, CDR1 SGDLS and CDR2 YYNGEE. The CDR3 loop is CASSETGQLEEQYF. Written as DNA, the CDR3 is TGTGCCAGCAGCGAGACAGGGCAACTGGAGGAGCAGTACTTC.

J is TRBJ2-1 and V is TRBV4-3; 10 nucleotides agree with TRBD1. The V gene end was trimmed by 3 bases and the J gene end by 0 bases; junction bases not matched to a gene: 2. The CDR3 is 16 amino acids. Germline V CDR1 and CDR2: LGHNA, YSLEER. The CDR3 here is CASSQTGGGSYNEQFF. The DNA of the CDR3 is TGCGCCAGCAGCCAGACAGGGGGCGGCTCCTACAATGAGCAGTTCTTC.

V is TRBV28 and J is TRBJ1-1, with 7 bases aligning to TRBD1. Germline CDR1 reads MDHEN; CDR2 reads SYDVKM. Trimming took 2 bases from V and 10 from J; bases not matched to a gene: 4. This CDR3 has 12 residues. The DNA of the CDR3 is TGTGCCAGCAGTTTACTTGACAGGGCAGCTTTCTTT. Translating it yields CASSLLDRAAFF.

The CDR3 nucleotides are TGCAGCGTTGAAGGCACAGGGGGCTCCGGGGAGCTGTTTTTT. The encoded protein is CSVEGTGGSGELFF. The gene calls are TRBV29-1 and TRBJ2-2; 9 nucleotides align to TRBD1. V lost 1 base, J lost 6 bases, and 3 bases stayed unmatched. The CDR3 sequence is 14 residues long. Per the germline V gene, CDR1 is SQVTM and CDR2 is ANQGSEA.

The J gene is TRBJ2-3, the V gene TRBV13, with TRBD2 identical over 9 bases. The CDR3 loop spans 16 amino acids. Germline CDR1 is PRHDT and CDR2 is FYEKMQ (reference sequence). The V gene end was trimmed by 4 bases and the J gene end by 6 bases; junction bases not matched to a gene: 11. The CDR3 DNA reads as TGTGCCAGCAGCTCAGGATCGGGACTAGCAACGGATACGCAGTATTTT. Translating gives CASSSGSGLATDTQYF.

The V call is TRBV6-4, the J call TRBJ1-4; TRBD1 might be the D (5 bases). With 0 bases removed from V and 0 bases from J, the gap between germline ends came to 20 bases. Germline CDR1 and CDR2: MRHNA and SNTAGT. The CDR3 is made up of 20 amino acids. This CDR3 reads CASSDSRDAGPAATNEKLFF. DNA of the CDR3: TGTGCCAGCAGTGACTCGAGGGATGCGGGACCCGCTGCAACTAATGAAAAACTGTTTTTT.

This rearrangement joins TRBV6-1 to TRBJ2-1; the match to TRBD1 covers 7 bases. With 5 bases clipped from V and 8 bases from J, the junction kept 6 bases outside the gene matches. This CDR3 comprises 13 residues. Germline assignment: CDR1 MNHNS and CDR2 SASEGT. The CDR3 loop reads CASSLDRADEQFF. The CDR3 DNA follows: TGTGCCAGCAGTCTCGACAGGGCCGATGAGCAGTTCTTC.

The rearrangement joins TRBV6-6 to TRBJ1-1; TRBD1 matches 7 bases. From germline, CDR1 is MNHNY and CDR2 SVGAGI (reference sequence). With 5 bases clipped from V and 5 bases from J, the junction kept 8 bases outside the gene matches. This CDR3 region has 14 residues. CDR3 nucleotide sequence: TGTGCCAGCAGTGGGGTGGGGACAGAAACTGAAGCTTTCTTT. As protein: CASSGVGTETEAFF.

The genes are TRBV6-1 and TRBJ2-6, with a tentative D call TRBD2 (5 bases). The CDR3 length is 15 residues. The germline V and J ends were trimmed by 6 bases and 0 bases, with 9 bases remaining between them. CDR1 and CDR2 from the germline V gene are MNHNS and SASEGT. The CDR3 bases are TGTGCCAGCAGCCTCGGACTCTCTGGGGCCAACGTCCTGACTTTC. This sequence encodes CASSLGLSGANVLTF.

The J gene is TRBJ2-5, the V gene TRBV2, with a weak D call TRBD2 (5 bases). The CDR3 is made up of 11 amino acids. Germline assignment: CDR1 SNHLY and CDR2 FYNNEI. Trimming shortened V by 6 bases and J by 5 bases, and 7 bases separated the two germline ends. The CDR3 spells CASREDETQYF. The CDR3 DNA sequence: TGTGCCAGCAGGGAGGATGAGACCCAGTACTTC.

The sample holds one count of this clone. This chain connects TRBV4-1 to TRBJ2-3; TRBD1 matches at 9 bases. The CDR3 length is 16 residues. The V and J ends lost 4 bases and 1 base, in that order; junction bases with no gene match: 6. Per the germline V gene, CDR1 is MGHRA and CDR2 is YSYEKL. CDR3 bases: TGCGCCAGCAGCCTTCGACAGGGGGGAGGCACAGATACGCAGTATTTT. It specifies CASSLRQGGGTDTQYF.

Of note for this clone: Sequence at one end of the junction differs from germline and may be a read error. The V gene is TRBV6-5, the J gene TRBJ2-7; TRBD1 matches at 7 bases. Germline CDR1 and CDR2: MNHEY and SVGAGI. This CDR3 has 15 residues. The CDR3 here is CASSDSPQGLSEQYF. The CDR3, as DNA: TGTGCCAGCAGTGACTCCCCACAGGGGTTGAGCGAGCAGTACTTC.

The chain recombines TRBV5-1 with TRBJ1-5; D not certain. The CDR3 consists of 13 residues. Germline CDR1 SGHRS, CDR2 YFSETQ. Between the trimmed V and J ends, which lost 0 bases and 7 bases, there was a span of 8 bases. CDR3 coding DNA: TGCGCCAGCAGCTTGGAATCCGGGCAGCCCCAGCATTTT. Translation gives CASSLESGQPQHF.

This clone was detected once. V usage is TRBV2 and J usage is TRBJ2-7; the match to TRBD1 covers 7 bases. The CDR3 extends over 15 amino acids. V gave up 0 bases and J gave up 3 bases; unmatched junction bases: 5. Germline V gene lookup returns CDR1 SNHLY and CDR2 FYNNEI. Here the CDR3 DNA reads TGTGCCAGCAGTGAAGCACGGACAGGCCTCTACGAGCAGTACTTC. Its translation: CASSEARTGLYEQYF. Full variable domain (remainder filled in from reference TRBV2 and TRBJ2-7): EPEVTQTPSHQVTQMGQEVILRCVPISNHLYFYWYRQILGQKVEFLVSFYNNEISEKSEIFDDQFSVERPDGSNFTLKIRSTKLEDSAMYFCASSEARTGLYEQYFGPGTRLTVT.

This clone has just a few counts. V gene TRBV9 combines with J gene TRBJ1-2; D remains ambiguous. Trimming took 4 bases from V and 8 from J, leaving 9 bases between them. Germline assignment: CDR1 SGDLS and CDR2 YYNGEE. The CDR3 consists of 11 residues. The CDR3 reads CASSSNGGYTF. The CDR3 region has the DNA TGTGCCAGCAGCTCCAATGGCGGCTACACCTTC.

In DNA, the CDR3 is TGTGCCAGCAGCTTAGCGTTCCAGGGTAGAACTAATGAAAAACTGTTTTTT. Its protein is CASSLAFQGRTNEKLFF. The chain employs TRBV7-9 and TRBJ1-4; tentatively, D is TRBD1 (5 bases). Trimming took off 0 bases at V and 1 base at J, with 12 bases between the two ends. This CDR3 has 17 amino acids. Germline V lookup: CDR1 SEHNR, CDR2 FQNEAQ (reference sequence).

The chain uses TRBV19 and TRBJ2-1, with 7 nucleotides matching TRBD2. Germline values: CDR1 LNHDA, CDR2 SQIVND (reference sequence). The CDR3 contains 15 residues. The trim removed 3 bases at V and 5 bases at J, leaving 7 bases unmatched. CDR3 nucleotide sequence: TGTGCCAGTAGTATCATATGGACTAGGGACAATGAGCAGTTCTTC. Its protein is CASSIIWTRDNEQFF. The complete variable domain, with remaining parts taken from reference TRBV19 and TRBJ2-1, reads DGGITQSPKYLFRKEGQNVTLSCEQNLNHDAMYWYRQDPGQGLRLIYYSQIVNDFQKGDIAEGYSVSREKKESFPLTVTSAQKNPTAFYLCASSIIWTRDNEQFFGPGTRLTVL.

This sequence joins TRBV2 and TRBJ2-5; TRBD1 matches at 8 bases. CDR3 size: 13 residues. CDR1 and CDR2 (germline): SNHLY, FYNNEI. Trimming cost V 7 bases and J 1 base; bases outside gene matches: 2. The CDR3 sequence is CASTGTGQETQYF. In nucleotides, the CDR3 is TGTGCCAGCACCGGGACAGGCCAAGAGACCCAGTACTTC.

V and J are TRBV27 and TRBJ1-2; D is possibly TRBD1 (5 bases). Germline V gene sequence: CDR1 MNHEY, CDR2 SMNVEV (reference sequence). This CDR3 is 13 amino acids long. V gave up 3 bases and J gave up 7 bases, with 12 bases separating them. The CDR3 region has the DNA TGTGCCAGCAGTTTTGCCCCCAGGGCTGGCTACACCTTC. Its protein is CASSFAPRAGYTF.

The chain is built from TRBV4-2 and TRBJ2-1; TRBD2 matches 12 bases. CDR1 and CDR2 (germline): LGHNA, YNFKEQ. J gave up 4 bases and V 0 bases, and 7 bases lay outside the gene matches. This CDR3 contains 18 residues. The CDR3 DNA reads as TGTGCCAGCAGCCAAGATGATCTAGCGGGGGGGCTTTACAATGAGCAGTTCTTC. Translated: CASSQDDLAGGLYNEQFF.

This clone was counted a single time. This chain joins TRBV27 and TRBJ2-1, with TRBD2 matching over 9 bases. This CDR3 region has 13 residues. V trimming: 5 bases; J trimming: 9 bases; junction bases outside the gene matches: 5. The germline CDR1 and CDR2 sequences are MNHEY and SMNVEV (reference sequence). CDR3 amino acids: CASSPGLAREQFF. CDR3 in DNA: TGTGCCAGCAGTCCCGGACTAGCGCGTGAGCAGTTCTTC.